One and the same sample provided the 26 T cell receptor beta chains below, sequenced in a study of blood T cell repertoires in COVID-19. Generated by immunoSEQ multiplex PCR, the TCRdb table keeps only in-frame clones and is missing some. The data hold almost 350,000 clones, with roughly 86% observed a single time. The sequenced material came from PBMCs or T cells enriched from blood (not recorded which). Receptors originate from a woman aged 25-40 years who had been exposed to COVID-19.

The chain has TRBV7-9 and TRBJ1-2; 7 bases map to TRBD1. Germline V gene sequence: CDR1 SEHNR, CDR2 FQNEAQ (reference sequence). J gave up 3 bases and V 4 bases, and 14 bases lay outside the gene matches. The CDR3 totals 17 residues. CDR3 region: CASSSLGQANHYYGYTF. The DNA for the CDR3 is TGTGCCAGCAGCTCACTAGGACAGGCAAATCATTACTATGGCTACACCTTC.

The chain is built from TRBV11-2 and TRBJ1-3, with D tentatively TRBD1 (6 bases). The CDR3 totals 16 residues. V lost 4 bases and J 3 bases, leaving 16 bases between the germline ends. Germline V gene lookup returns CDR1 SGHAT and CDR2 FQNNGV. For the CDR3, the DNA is TGTGCCAGCAGCTCCCTGGGGGGGGCGTTTGGAAACACCATATATTTT. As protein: CASSSLGGAFGNTIYF.

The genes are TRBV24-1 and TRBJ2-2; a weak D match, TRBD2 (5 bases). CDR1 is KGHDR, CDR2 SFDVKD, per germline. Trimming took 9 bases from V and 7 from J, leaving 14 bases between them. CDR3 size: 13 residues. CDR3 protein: CATVGEGGGELFF. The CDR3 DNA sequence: TGTGCCACCGTAGGAGAGGGTGGCGGGGAGCTGTTTTTT.

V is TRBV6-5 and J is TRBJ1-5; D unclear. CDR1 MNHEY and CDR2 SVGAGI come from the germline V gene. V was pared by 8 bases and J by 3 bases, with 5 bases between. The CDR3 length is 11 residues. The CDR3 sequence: CASQNNQPQHF. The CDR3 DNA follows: TGTGCCAGCCAAAACAATCAGCCCCAGCATTTT.

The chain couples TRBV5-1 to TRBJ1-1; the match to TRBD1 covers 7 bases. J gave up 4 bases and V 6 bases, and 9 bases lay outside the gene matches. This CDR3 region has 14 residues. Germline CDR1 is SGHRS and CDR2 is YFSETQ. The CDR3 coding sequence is TGCGCCAGCACCGCGGGGACAGCAGGCACTGAAGCTTTCTTT. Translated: CASTAGTAGTEAFF.

CDR3 in amino acids: CASSPYTGRYSNQPQHF. CDR3 sequence (DNA): TGTGCCAGCAGTCCATATACAGGGCGTTATAGCAATCAGCCCCAGCATTTT. This chain uses TRBV27 with TRBJ1-5, with D perhaps TRBD1 (6 bases). This CDR3 has 17 residues. Germline V gene sequence: CDR1 MNHEY, CDR2 SMNVEV (reference sequence). Trimming took 5 bases from V and 0 from J, leaving 17 bases between them.

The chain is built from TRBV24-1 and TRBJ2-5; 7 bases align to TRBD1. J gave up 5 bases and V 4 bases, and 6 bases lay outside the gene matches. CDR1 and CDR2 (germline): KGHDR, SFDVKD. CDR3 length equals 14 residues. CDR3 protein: CATSDRTGDETQYF. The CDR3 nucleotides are TGTGCCACCAGTGACCGAACAGGGGACGAGACCCAGTACTTC.

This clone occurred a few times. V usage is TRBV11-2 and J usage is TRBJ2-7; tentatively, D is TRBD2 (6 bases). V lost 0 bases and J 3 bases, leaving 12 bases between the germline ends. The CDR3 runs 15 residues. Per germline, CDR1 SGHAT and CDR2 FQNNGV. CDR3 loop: CASSLDPGVFYEQYF. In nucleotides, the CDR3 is TGTGCCAGCAGCTTAGATCCGGGAGTCTTCTACGAGCAGTACTTC.

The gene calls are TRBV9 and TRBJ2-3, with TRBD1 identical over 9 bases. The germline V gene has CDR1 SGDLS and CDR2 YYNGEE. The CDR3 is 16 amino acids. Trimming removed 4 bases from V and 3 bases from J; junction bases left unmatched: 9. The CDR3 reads CASSIRTGERTDTQYF. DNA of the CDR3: TGTGCCAGCAGCATCCGGACAGGGGAAAGGACAGATACGCAGTATTTT.

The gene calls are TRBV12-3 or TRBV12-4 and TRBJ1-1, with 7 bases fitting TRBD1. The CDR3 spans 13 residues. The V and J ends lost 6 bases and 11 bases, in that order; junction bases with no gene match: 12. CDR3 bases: TGTGCCAGCAGGGAGGGACAGCCCCTACGGGCTTTCTTT. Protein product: CASREGQPLRAFF.

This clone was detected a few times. CDR3 DNA sequence: TGTGCCAGCAGTCCCGGAGACAATGAGCAGTTCTTC. Translated, it gives CASSPGDNEQFF. V usage is TRBV28 and J usage is TRBJ2-1; D uncertain. The germline V and J ends were trimmed by 5 bases and 5 bases, with 7 bases remaining between them. This CDR3 is 12 amino acids long. Germline V gives CDR1 MDHEN, CDR2 SYDVKM.

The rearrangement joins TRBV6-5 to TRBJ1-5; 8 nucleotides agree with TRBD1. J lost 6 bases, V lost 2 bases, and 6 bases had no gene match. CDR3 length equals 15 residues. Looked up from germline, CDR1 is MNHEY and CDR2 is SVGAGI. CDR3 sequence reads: CASSYRSGGGQPQHF. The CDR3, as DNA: TGTGCCAGCAGTTACCGTTCAGGGGGCGGTCAGCCCCAGCATTTT.

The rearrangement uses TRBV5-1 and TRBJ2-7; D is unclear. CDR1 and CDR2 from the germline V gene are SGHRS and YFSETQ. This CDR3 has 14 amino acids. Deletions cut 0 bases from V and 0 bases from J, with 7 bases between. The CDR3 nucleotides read TGCGCCAGCAGCTTGGGTACCAGCTCCTACGAGCAGTACTTC. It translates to CASSLGTSSYEQYF. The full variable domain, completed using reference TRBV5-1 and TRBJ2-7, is KAGVTQTPRYLIKTRGQQVTLSCSPISGHRSVSWYQQTPGQGLQFLFEYFSETQRNKGNFPGRFSGRQFSNSRSEMNVSTLELGDSALYLCASSLGTSSYEQYFGPGTRLTVT.

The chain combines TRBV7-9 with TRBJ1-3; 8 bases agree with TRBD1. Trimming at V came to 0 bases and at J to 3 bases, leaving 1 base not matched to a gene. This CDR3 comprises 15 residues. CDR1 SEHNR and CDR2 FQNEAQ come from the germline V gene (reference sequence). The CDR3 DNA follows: TGTGCCAGCAGCTTAGCGGACAGGGTTGGAAACACCATATATTTT. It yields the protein CASSLADRVGNTIYF.

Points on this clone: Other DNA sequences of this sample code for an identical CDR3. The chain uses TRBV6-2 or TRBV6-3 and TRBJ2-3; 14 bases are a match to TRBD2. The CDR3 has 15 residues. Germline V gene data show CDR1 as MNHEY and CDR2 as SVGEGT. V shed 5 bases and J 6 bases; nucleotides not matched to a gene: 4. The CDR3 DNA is TGTGCCAGCAGTCCCCGACTAGCGGGAGGGGATACGCAGTATTTT. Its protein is CASSPRLAGGDTQYF.

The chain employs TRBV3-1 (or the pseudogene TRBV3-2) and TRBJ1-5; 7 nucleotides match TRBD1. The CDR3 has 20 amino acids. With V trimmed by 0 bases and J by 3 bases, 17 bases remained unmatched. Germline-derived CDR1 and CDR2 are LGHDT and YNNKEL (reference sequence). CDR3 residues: CASSQDPGQVRGVDNQPQHF. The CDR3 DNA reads TGTGCCAGCAGCCAAGATCCCGGTCAGGTCAGGGGGGTTGACAATCAGCCCCAGCATTTT.

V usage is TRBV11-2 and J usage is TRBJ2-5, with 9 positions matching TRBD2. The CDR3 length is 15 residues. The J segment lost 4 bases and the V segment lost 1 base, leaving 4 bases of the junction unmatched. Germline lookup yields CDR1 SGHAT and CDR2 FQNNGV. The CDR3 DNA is TGTGCCAGCAGCTTAGCTAGCGGGATTTTAGAGACCCAGTACTTC. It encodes CASSLASGILETQYF.

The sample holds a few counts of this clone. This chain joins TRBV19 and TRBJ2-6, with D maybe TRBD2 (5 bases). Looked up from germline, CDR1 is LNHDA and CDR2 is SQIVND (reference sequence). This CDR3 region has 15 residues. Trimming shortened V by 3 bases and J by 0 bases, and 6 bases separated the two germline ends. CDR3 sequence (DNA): TGTGCCAGTAGTATCGGAGGCTCTGGGGCCAACGTCCTGACTTTC. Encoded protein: CASSIGGSGANVLTF.

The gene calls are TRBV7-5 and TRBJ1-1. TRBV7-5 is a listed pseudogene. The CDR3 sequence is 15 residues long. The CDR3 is CARSLAVAGTNEAFF. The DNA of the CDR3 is TGTGCCAGAAGCTTAGCGGTCGCAGGGACTAATGAAGCTTTCTTT.

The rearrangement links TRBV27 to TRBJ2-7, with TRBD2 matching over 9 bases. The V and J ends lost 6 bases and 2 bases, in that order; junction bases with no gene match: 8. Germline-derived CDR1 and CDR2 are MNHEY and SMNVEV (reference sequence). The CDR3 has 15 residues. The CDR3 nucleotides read TGTGCCAGCAGCTCCGGGGGACTAGCAGCCTACGAGCAGTACTTC. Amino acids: CASSSGGLAAYEQYF.

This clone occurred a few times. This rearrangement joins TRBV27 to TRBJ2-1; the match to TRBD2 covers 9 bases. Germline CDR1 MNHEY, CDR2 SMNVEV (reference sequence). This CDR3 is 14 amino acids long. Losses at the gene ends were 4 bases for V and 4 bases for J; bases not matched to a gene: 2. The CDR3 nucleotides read TGTGCCAGCAGTTCGACTAGCGGATACAATGAGCAGTTCTTC. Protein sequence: CASSSTSGYNEQFF.

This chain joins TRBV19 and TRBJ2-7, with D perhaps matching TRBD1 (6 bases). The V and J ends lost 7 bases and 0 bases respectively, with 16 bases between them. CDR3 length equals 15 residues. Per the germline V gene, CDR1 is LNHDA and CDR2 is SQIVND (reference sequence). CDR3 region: CASTSTPGDSYEQYF. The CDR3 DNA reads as TGTGCCAGTACCTCGACTCCAGGGGACTCCTACGAGCAGTACTTC.

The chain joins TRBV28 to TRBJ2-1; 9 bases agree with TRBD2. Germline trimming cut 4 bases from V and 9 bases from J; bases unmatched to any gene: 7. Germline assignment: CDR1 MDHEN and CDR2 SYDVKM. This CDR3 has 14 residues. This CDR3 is CASSSSGNGREQFF. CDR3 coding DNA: TGTGCCAGCAGTTCTAGCGGGAACGGACGTGAGCAGTTCTTC.

Here the CDR3 DNA reads TGTGCCAGCAGCGTATCGGCGGGACAGAGCACAGATACGCAGTATTTT. Protein product: CASSVSAGQSTDTQYF. The rearrangement links TRBV9 to TRBJ2-3, with D possibly being TRBD1 (7 bases). V was cut by 1 base and J by 0 bases, with 12 bases left in between. The CDR3 has 16 amino acids. Germline CDR1 is SGDLS and CDR2 is YYNGEE.

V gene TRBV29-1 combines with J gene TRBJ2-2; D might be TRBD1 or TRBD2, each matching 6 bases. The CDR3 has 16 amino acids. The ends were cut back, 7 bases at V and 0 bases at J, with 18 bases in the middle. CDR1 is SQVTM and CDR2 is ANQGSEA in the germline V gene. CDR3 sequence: CSGGDTLISNTGELFF. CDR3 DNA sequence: TGCAGCGGGGGGGACACGCTAATTTCGAACACCGGGGAGCTGTTTTTT.

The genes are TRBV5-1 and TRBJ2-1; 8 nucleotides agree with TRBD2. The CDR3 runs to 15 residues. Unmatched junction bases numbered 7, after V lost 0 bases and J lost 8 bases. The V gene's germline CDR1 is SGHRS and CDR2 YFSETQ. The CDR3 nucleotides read TGCGCCAGCAGCTTGGATACGGGAGGGGTCGATGAGCAGTTCTTC. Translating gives CASSLDTGGVDEQFF.